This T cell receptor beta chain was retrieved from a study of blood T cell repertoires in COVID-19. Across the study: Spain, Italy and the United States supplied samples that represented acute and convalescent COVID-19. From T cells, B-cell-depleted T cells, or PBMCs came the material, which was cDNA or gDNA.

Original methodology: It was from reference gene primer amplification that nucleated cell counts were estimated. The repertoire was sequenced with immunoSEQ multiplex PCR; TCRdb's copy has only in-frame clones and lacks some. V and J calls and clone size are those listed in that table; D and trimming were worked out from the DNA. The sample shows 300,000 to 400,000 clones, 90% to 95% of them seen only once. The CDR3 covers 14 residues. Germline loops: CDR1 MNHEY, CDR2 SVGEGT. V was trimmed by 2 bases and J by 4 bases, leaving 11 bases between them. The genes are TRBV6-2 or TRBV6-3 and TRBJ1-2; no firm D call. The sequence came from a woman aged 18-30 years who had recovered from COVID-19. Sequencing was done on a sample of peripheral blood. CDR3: CASSYRPSFYGYTF. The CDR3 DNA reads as TGTGCCAGCAGTTACCGCCCGAGTTTCTATGGCTACACCTTC.